Shown below are 27 T cell receptor beta chains from a single sample sequenced in a study of immune evolution from preneoplasia to lung adenocarcinoma. Produced via immunoSEQ multiplex PCR; TCRdb's table is partial and in-frame only. The table lists about 5,500 clones, around 78% of them singletons, with under 5% in the top ten. The specimen sequenced was FFPE adjacent normal lung tissue. The receptor source for this set is a person in their 70s with lung adenocarcinoma.

This sequence joins TRBV11-2 and TRBJ1-1; tentative D call: TRBD1 (6 bases). The CDR3 has 13 residues. The germline V gene encodes CDR1 SGHAT and CDR2 FQNNGV. V lost 5 bases and J lost 5, with 12 bases in between. The CDR3 nucleotides read TGTGCCAGCAGCGTAGGGGGAGTAACTGAAGCTTTCTTT. Translating gives CASSVGGVTEAFF.

This clone was observed a single time. The chain employs TRBV21-1 and TRBJ1-2. TRBV21-1 is given as a pseudogene. The CDR3 contains 13 residues. The CDR3 is CASSWGRGFGYTF. The DNA of the CDR3 is TGTGCCAGCAGCTGGGGGAGAGGGTTCGGCTACACCTTC.

The rearrangement joins TRBV28 to TRBJ2-3; a possible D gene is TRBD2 (5 bases). Trimming pared 3 bases from V and 0 bases from J, leaving 25 bases between. CDR3 length equals 20 residues. CDR1 is MDHEN and CDR2 is SYDVKM in the germline V gene. In DNA form, the CDR3 reads TGTGCCAGCAGTTTTAGGTCGACTGCCGGCGGACTCGCTAGCACAGATACGCAGTATTTT. Translating gives CASSFRSTAGGLASTDTQYF.

In this sample, this clone turned up once. The chain recombines TRBV7-2 with TRBJ1-2, with 7 positions matching TRBD1. The CDR3 runs to 15 residues. The V and J ends lost 5 bases and 1 base, in that order; junction bases with no gene match: 7. Germline V gene sequence: CDR1 SGHTA, CDR2 FQGNSA. CDR3 DNA sequence: TGTGCCAGCAGCGGAGAGACAGGGTTTAACTATGGCTACACCTTC. This sequence encodes CASSGETGFNYGYTF.

This rearrangement joins TRBV2 to TRBJ2-1; D may be TRBD2 (6 bases). This CDR3 region has 14 residues. Trimming took 7 bases from V and 7 from J, leaving 17 bases between them. Germline V CDR1 and CDR2: SNHLY, FYNNEI. The CDR3 bases are TGTGCCAGCACTGTGCGGGGAGACGGGAATGAGCAGTTCTTC. Its protein product is CASTVRGDGNEQFF.

Turning to this clone: Other DNA sequences in this sample translate to the same CDR3. V is TRBV27 and J is TRBJ1-2, with D possibly being TRBD1 (5 bases). Germline V CDR1 and CDR2: MNHEY, SMNVEV (reference sequence). The CDR3 totals 15 residues. Trimming took 2 bases from V and 5 from J, leaving 15 bases between them. The CDR3 loop is CASSLGQGFRYGYTF. In DNA form, the CDR3 reads TGTGCCAGCAGTTTAGGCCAGGGCTTTCGTTATGGCTACACCTTC.

The CDR3, as DNA: TGTGCCAGCAGTTCATCAGCGGGGGCCTACGAGCAGTACTTC. Translated, it gives CASSSSAGAYEQYF. The gene calls are TRBV5-4 and TRBJ2-7; 8 bases match TRBD2. With 5 bases clipped from V and 2 bases from J, the junction kept 6 bases outside the gene matches. The germline gives CDR1 SGHNT, CDR2 YYREEE (reference sequence). The CDR3 contains 14 residues.

This clone has only one observation. The chain is built from TRBV5-1 and TRBJ1-1; TRBD1 is a possible D gene (5 bases). Trimming pared 5 bases from V and 3 bases from J, leaving 17 bases between. Germline CDR1 and CDR2: SGHRS and YFSETQ. CDR3 length equals 15 residues. This CDR3 reads CASRPEVGPYTEAFF. The DNA for the CDR3 is TGCGCCAGCAGACCCGAGGTGGGGCCGTACACTGAAGCTTTCTTT.

J is TRBJ2-1 and V is TRBV6-5, with 9 bases that match TRBD1. CDR3 length: 15 residues. Germline V lookup: CDR1 MNHEY, CDR2 SVGAGI. Losses at the gene ends were 7 bases for V and 9 bases for J; bases not matched to a gene: 13. CDR3 sequence: CASTRGGTGTGEQFF. CDR3 DNA: TGTGCCAGCACCCGAGGGGGGACAGGGACGGGTGAGCAGTTCTTC.

This clone was counted between two and nine times. The genes are TRBV7-9 and TRBJ1-2; 7 bases agree with TRBD1. This CDR3 comprises 14 residues. With V trimmed by 3 bases and J by 5 bases, 6 bases remained unmatched. The V gene's germline CDR1 is SEHNR and CDR2 FQNEAQ (reference sequence). The DNA for the CDR3 is TGTGCCAGCAGCTTGACAAAACAGGGGTATGGCTACACCTTC. The encoded protein is CASSLTKQGYGYTF. The full variable domain, its missing parts supplied by reference TRBV7-9 and TRBJ1-2, is DTGVSQNPRHKITKRGQNVTFRCDPISEHNRLYWYRQTLGQGPEFLTYFQNEAQLEKSRLLSDRFSAERPKGSFSTLEIQRTEQGDSAMYLCASSLTKQGYGYTFGSGTRLTVV.

A single count supports this clone. The J gene is TRBJ2-1, the V gene TRBV9; 10 bases match TRBD1. This CDR3 has 15 amino acids. Germline assignment: CDR1 SGDLS and CDR2 YYNGEE. With V trimmed by 0 bases and J by 4 bases, 1 base remained unmatched. As DNA, the CDR3 is TGTGCCAGCAGCGTAGGACAGGGGGCGTACAATGAGCAGTTCTTC. This sequence encodes CASSVGQGAYNEQFF.

The genes are TRBV2 and TRBJ2-3; unclear D gene. The germline gives CDR1 SNHLY, CDR2 FYNNEI. V was cut by 4 bases and J by 0 bases, with 8 bases left in between. The CDR3 is 14 residues long. The CDR3 DNA reads as TGTGCCAGCAGTGTATGGCCTAGCACAGATACGCAGTATTTT. This translates into CASSVWPSTDTQYF.

This clone was detected once. This chain connects TRBV29-1 to TRBJ2-5; TRBD1 aligns across 8 bases. Germline loops: CDR1 SQVTM, CDR2 ANQGSEA. The trim removed 6 bases at V and 1 base at J, leaving 10 bases unmatched. This CDR3 region has 15 residues. CDR3: CSVSTGTGAQETQYF. As DNA, the CDR3 is TGCAGCGTGTCTACTGGGACAGGCGCCCAAGAGACCCAGTACTTC.

The rearrangement uses TRBV5-1 and TRBJ2-5; D remains unclear. CDR3 length: 14 residues. Per germline, CDR1 SGHRS and CDR2 YFSETQ. Between the trimmed V and J ends, which lost 4 bases and 5 bases, there was a span of 15 bases. The CDR3: CASSRDDGRETQYF. CDR3 in DNA: TGCGCCAGCAGCCGAGACGACGGTCGGGAGACCCAGTACTTC.

The rearrangement joins TRBV2 to TRBJ2-5; either TRBD1 or TRBD2 may supply D (5 bases each). Germline CDR1 reads SNHLY; CDR2 reads FYNNEI. V was shortened by 6 bases and J by 2 bases, with 13 bases between the two germline ends. This CDR3 contains 14 residues. CDR3 in amino acids: CASRGERGQETQYF. The DNA for the CDR3 is TGTGCCAGCAGGGGGGAAAGGGGTCAAGAGACCCAGTACTTC.

The chain recombines TRBV5-1 with TRBJ1-2; a weak D match, TRBD1 (6 bases). Trimming left V 4 bases short and J 4 bases short, with 11 bases between. The CDR3 loop spans 13 amino acids. Germline V gene lookup returns CDR1 SGHRS and CDR2 YFSETQ. The CDR3 region is CASSAGQGYGYTF. The CDR3 bases are TGCGCCAGCAGCGCGGGACAAGGCTATGGCTACACCTTC.

The rearrangement links TRBV19 to TRBJ1-2; D is unclear. Germline loops: CDR1 LNHDA, CDR2 SQIVND (reference sequence). V lost 8 bases to trimming and J lost 8 bases, with 18 bases between them. This CDR3 region has 13 residues. The CDR3 loop is CASGWEPSLGYTF. The CDR3 DNA reads as TGTGCCAGTGGTTGGGAGCCATCCTTAGGCTACACCTTC.

The chain couples TRBV28 to TRBJ1-4, with a possible D match to TRBD1 (6 bases). CDR3 length equals 14 residues. Germline values: CDR1 MDHEN, CDR2 SYDVKM. V lost 6 bases, J lost 4 bases, and 12 bases lay in between. CDR3 DNA sequence: TGTGCCAGCAGGCGAGGGGGAATTAATGAAAAACTGTTTTTT. It codes for CASRRGGINEKLFF.

This clone has a single count. As DNA, the CDR3 is TGTGCCAGCAGACCGGGACAGGGGATCACAGATACGCAGTATTTT. It codes for CASRPGQGITDTQYF. The chain links TRBV6-5 to TRBJ2-3; 10 bases align to TRBD1. Trimming removed 6 bases from V and 2 bases from J; junction bases left unmatched: 5. CDR3 length: 15 residues. Germline CDR1 and CDR2: MNHEY and SVGAGI.

This clone was recorded a few times. One junction end does not reproduce the germline sequence, and a read error may be involved. V and J are TRBV2 and TRBJ2-2; 11 bases are shared with TRBD2. The CDR3 is 16 amino acids. Germline CDR1 reads SNHLY; CDR2 reads FYNNEI. The DNA of the CDR3 is TGTGCCAGCCGTGATAGCGGGGGGGCGGCTGGCGGGGAGCTGTTTTTT. Amino acids: CASRDSGGAAGGELFF.

This chain links TRBV11-2 with TRBJ1-3; unclear D gene. V dropped 3 bases and J dropped 3 bases, with 6 bases sitting between them. This CDR3 region has 13 residues. CDR1 is SGHAT and CDR2 is FQNNGV in the germline V gene. CDR3 bases: TGTGCCAGCAGCTTTCCTGGTGGAAACACCATATATTTT. Protein sequence: CASSFPGGNTIYF.

The table lists this clone with a few counts. The chain carries TRBV6-5 and TRBJ1-6, with TRBD1 matching over 9 bases. This CDR3 spans 14 amino acids. Per germline, CDR1 MNHEY and CDR2 SVGAGI. V dropped 6 bases and J dropped 10; count of bases not matched to a gene: 7. CDR3 in DNA: TGTGCCAGCAGGGCCGGGACAGGGAAATCACCCCTCCACTTT. Its translation: CASRAGTGKSPLHF.

J is TRBJ2-3 and V is TRBV5-1; tentatively, D is TRBD2 (6 bases). V shed 0 bases and J shed 5 bases, with 13 bases lying between them. The germline V gene encodes CDR1 SGHRS and CDR2 YFSETQ. CDR3 length equals 15 residues. The CDR3 region is CASSLVAGWRDTQYF. The CDR3 DNA reads as TGCGCCAGCAGCTTGGTGGCGGGATGGAGAGATACGCAGTATTTT.

The genes are TRBV9 and TRBJ2-2, with TRBD1 matching 7 bases. The CDR3 covers 15 residues. Germline CDR1 is SGDLS and CDR2 is YYNGEE. Germline trimming cut 4 bases from V and 2 bases from J; bases unmatched to any gene: 5. The CDR3 spells CASSRRTGNTGELFF. CDR3 nucleotide sequence: TGTGCCAGCAGCCGACGGACAGGCAACACCGGGGAGCTGTTTTTT.

The J gene is TRBJ2-5, the V gene TRBV2, with a possible D match to TRBD1 (6 bases). The CDR3 is made up of 14 amino acids. Germline CDR1 SNHLY, CDR2 FYNNEI. V was pared by 7 bases and J by 3 bases, with 15 bases between. CDR3: CASNPSRGEETQYF. Here the CDR3 DNA reads TGTGCCAGCAACCCCAGCAGGGGAGAAGAGACCCAGTACTTC.

V gene TRBV11-3 combines with J gene TRBJ1-4; D is ambiguous. Germline V CDR1 and CDR2: SGHNT, YENEEA. V dropped 1 base and J dropped 8 bases, with 11 bases sitting between them. The CDR3 has 14 residues. This CDR3 is CASSLGDPSEKLFF. DNA of the CDR3: TGTGCCAGCAGCTTAGGAGACCCCAGCGAAAAACTGTTTTTT.

The J gene is TRBJ2-7, the V gene TRBV10-3; 8 positions agree with TRBD1. The germline CDR1 and CDR2 sequences are ENHRY and SYGVKD. CDR3 length equals 16 residues. Losses at the gene ends were 3 bases for V and 0 bases for J; bases not matched to a gene: 7. The CDR3 loop is CAISEQDRAASYEQYF. The CDR3 DNA reads TGTGCCATCAGTGAACAGGACAGGGCCGCCTCCTACGAGCAGTACTTC.